This TCR beta chain was profiled in a study of T cells in Graves' hyperthyroidism and ophthalmopathy. TCR beta CDR3 region amplification was performed from RNA transcripts. The TCR CDR3 first-round RT-PCR relied on the HTBI primer set. In TCRdb, the multiplex PCR reads were re-called with MiXCR into one record per CDR3 protein. The sample yields 250,000 to 300,000 distinct CDR3 sequences, roughly 15% seen once. This clonotype showed up many times. What it binds is unknown. Lactation, pregnancy, other autoimmune disease or uncontrolled infection excluded patients. PBMCs came from roughly 10 ml fresh peripheral blood. Notes on the study in general: Most expanded thyroid clonotypes above 0.001 also appeared in blood. Through a model of 13 V-J features, ophthalmopathy was separated from stable hyperthyroidism.

Input material: blood. This TCR derives from a woman younger than 45 with Graves' hyperthyroidism that later progressed to Graves' ophthalmopathy.

The CDR3, as DNA: TGTGCCAGCAGCTTTACAGGGGCGGACAATCAGCCCCAGCATTTT. It encodes CASSFTGADNQPQHF. The chain uses TRBV11-2 and TRBJ1-5; 7 nucleotides line up with TRBD1. The CDR3 runs 15 residues. The V and J ends lost 3 bases and 3 bases, in that order; junction bases with no gene match: 5. CDR1 and CDR2 (germline): SGHAT, FQNNGV.